This T cell receptor beta chain was captured by sequencing in a study of control samples from healthy donors and cancer patients. Profiling relied on immunoSEQ multiplex PCR, and the TCRdb table lists in-frame clones only, not all of them. Here the sample spans approximately 82,000 clones, around 94% being singletons. Trimming removed 5 bases at V and 4 bases at J, with 12 bases between. Germline V gene lookup returns CDR1 MNHNY and CDR2 SVGAGI (reference sequence). There are 14 residues in the CDR3. The source is a woman aged 18-29 years in good health. This sequence joins TRBV6-6 and TRBJ1-5; D call uncertain. The sequenced sample was blood. The CDR3 DNA reads as TGTGCCAGCAGTCAGAGTAGCAGTAATCAGCCCCAGCATTTT. Protein product: CASSQSSSNQPQHF.